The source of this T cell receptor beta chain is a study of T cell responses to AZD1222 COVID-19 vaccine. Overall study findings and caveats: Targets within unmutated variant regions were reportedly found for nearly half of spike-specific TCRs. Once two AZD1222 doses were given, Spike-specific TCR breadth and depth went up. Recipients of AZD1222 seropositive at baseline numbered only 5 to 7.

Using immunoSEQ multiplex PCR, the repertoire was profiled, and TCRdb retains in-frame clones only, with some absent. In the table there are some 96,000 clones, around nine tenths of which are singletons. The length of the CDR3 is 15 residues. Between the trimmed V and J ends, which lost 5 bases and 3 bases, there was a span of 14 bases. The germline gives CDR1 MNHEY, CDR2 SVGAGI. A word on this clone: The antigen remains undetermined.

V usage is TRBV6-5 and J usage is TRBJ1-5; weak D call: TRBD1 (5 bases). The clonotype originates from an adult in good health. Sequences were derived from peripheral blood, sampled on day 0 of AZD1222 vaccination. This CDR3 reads CASSPQEGFNQPQHF. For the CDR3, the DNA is TGTGCCAGCAGTCCACAGGAGGGGTTCAATCAGCCCCAGCATTTT.